This TCR beta chain was documented in a study of T-cell memory formation after mild COVID-19. Broader study findings: Shrinking CD4+ clones resided mostly in CM and EM, and CD8+ ones in EMRA. Prior to infection, memory already included some responding clones, suggesting cross-reactive memory joined.

The V end was cut by 4 bases, the J end by 4 bases, with 13 bases between. This CDR3 is 13 amino acids long. Per germline, CDR1 DFQATT and CDR2 SNEGSKA (reference sequence). Sample barcodes and UMIs were carried by the TCR alpha and TCR beta cDNA libraries that 5'RACE generated with constant-segment primers. TCRdb used MiXCR to reprocess the 5' RACE reads, holding one entry per CDR3 protein. The table records 550,000 to 650,000 distinct CDR3 sequences, 17% of them present only once. A remark on this clonotype: The antigen is unknown.

The chain is built from TRBV20-1 and TRBJ1-2; unclear D gene. The sequenced sample consisted of PBMCs or a T cell subset sorted from them (not recorded which). This receptor was obtained from an adult woman who had mild COVID-19 (a few samples of this study predate the infection). Cell type and time point are not known. CDR3 DNA: TGCAGTGCTAAGATGCCACAGAGCTATGGCTACACCTTC. Protein product: CSAKMPQSYGYTF.